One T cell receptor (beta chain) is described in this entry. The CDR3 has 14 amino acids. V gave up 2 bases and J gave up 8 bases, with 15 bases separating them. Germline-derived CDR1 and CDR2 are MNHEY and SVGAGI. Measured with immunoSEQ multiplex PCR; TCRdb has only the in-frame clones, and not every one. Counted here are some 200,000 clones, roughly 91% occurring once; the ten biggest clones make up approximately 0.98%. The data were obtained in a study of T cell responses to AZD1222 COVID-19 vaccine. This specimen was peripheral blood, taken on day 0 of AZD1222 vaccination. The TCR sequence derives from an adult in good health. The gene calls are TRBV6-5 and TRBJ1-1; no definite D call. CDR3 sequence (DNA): TGTGCCAGCAGTTACGGAGGGCGGTCGAAGGAAGCTTTCTTT. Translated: CASSYGGRSKEAFF.